The 9 T cell receptor beta chains below were found in one sample sequenced in a study of cytomegalovirus exposure and HLA in healthy donors. Method: immunoSEQ multiplex PCR; TCRdb's copy keeps in-frame clones and lacks some. The sample contains around 150,000 clones, almost 85% of which appear only once. Sequences were obtained from PBMCs. The receptor source for this set is a man younger than 40 in good health and CMV-seropositive.

This clone has more than one count but fewer than ten. V and J are TRBV6-5 and TRBJ2-7; D not resolved. V gave up 8 bases and J gave up 2 bases, with 10 bases separating them. The CDR3 is 12 amino acids. Per germline, CDR1 MNHEY and CDR2 SVGAGI. The CDR3 spells CASGATPYEQYF. CDR3 in DNA: TGTGCCAGCGGCGCGACTCCCTACGAGCAGTACTTC.

This chain links TRBV11-2 with TRBJ1-3; a possible D gene is TRBD1 (6 bases). The V and J ends lost 7 bases and 4 bases respectively, with 11 bases between them. This CDR3 is 13 amino acids long. Germline CDR1 and CDR2: SGHAT and FQNNGV. The CDR3 sequence: CASNGGLGNTIYF. CDR3 bases: TGTGCCAGCAACGGGGGGCTCGGAAACACCATATATTTT.

The chain's CDR3 is CASSFPRAQGRTYEQYF. The DNA for the CDR3 is TGTGCCAGCAGTTTCCCCCGGGCACAGGGACGAACCTACGAGCAGTACTTC. The chain is built from TRBV28 and TRBJ2-7; possibly TRBD1 for D (6 bases). The CDR3 has 17 residues. The V gene lost 3 bases and the J gene lost 2 bases, with 20 bases spanning the gap. The V gene's germline CDR1 is MDHEN and CDR2 SYDVKM.

The chain employs TRBV6-6 and TRBJ2-5; the match to TRBD2 covers 9 bases. Germline-derived CDR1 and CDR2 are MNHNY and SVGAGI (reference sequence). Trimming took 6 bases from V and 0 from J; bases not matched to a gene: 5. The CDR3 spans 15 residues. This chain's CDR3 is CASRGREGYQETQYF. CDR3 nucleotides: TGTGCCAGCAGGGGGCGGGAGGGATACCAAGAGACCCAGTACTTC.

This chain links TRBV6-6 with TRBJ1-2, with unresolved D. Trimming pared 0 bases from V and 5 bases from J, leaving 16 bases between. The CDR3 runs 16 residues. The germline V gene encodes CDR1 MNHNY and CDR2 SVGAGI (reference sequence). This CDR3 is CASSYSTNRESYGYTF. CDR3 sequence (DNA): TGTGCCAGCAGTTACTCGACGAACAGAGAATCGTATGGCTACACCTTC.

The chain couples TRBV11-2 to TRBJ1-5; a possible D gene is TRBD1 (5 bases). CDR1 and CDR2 from the germline V gene are SGHAT and FQNNGV. Trimming removed 2 bases from V and 4 bases from J, with 6 bases in between. The CDR3 is 13 amino acids. For the CDR3, the DNA is TGTGCCAGCAGCTTAAACAGGAATCAGCCCCAGCATTTT. Translating it yields CASSLNRNQPQHF.

The chain couples TRBV27 to TRBJ1-6; D might be TRBD1 (6 bases). Germline assignment: CDR1 MNHEY and CDR2 SMNVEV (reference sequence). There are 14 residues in the CDR3. Trimming removed 4 bases from V and 7 bases from J, with 11 bases in between. The CDR3 loop is CASSSQGPNSPLHF. CDR3 in DNA: TGTGCCAGCAGTTCACAGGGTCCCAATTCACCCCTCCACTTT.

V and J are TRBV4-3 and TRBJ2-4; 8 bases map to TRBD2. This CDR3 contains 13 residues. The trim removed 1 base at V and 12 bases at J, leaving 5 bases unmatched. Germline V gene sequence: CDR1 LGHNA, CDR2 YSLEER. The CDR3 DNA is TGCGCCAGCAGCCAAGCAAGCGGGGGAAATCAGTACTTC. Translation: CASSQASGGNQYF.

This clone appeared once. CDR3 DNA sequence: TGTGCCAGCAGCTTTTCCGAGATCCAGTTCTTC. This encodes CASSFSEIQFF. This chain links TRBV7-9 with TRBJ2-1; D is uncertain. Germline-derived CDR1 and CDR2 are SEHNR and FQNEAQ (reference sequence). V was clipped by 3 bases and J by 13 bases, with 10 bases between them. CDR3 length equals 11 residues.